One sample yielded the 24 T cell receptor beta chains listed below, sequenced in a study of T cells in women clearing cervical HPV infection. Clones were sequenced by immunoSEQ multiplex PCR, and TCRdb holds only the in-frame ones, with some missing. Reported are around 39,000 clones; the ten largest clones contain around 1.7%. The sequencing sample was made of blood buffy coat. The receptor source for this set is a woman between 18 and 70 years old with a cervical HPV16 infection that either progressed to CIN3+ or cleared (not recorded which).

Remarks on this clone: The sequenced fragment ends 3 residues before the CDR3 boundary, so the rest is inferred from the germline J gene. This chain uses TRBV5-4 with TRBJ1-1; a weak D match, TRBD1 (5 bases). With 1 base removed from V and 3 bases from J, the gap between germline ends came to 10 bases. The germline gives CDR1 SGHNT, CDR2 YYREEE (reference sequence). This CDR3 is built from 14 residues. CDR3 sequence: CASSLTGDDTEAFF. The covered CDR3 bases are TGTGCCAGCAGCTTGACGGGGGACGACACTGAA.

In regard to this clone: The read stops 3 residues short of the end of the CDR3; the missing end is completed from the germline J gene. The rearrangement joins TRBV19 to TRBJ2-1; 8 bases are shared with TRBD2. V dropped 7 bases and J dropped 8; count of bases not matched to a gene: 10. The CDR3 has 14 amino acids. Germline CDR1 LNHDA, CDR2 SQIVND (reference sequence). The chain's CDR3 is CASTGGLVVDEQFF. CDR3 DNA (partial): TGTGCCAGTACTGGGGGACTAGTGGTCGATGAG.

In regard to this clone: Coverage ceases 3 residues before the CDR3 finishes, and the germline J gene fills in the end. The genes are TRBV20-1 and TRBJ2-1; 10 positions agree with TRBD2. V gave up 3 bases and J gave up 2 bases; unmatched junction bases: 7. CDR1 is DFQATT, CDR2 SNEGSKA, per germline (reference sequence). This CDR3 is built from 16 residues. The DNA read from the CDR3 is TGCAGTGCTAGGTGGCTAGCGGGGGAGACCTACAATGAG. Its translation is CSARWLAGETYNE. The complete CDR3 protein is CSARWLAGETYNEQFF.

Comment on this clone: The read halts 3 residues ahead of the CDR3 end, with the missing end drawn from the germline J gene. The chain combines TRBV6-2 or TRBV6-3 with TRBJ2-4; 8 nucleotides align to TRBD1. J was trimmed by 5 bases and V by 6 bases; bases with no gene match: 3. This CDR3 has 13 residues. Germline V gene data show CDR1 as MNHEY and CDR2 as SVGEGT. The sequenced part of the CDR3 DNA is TGTGCCAGCAGCGGACAGGGACAAAACATT. Its translation: CASSGQGQNI. The whole CDR3 sequence reads CASSGQGQNIQYF.

In regard to this clone: Read data end 3 residues before the CDR3 end; the end is taken from the germline J gene. V usage is TRBV5-1 and J usage is TRBJ2-3, with D perhaps matching TRBD2 (7 bases). The CDR3 has 15 amino acids. Trimming took off 0 bases at V and 6 bases at J, with 14 bases between the two ends. Germline CDR1 reads SGHRS; CDR2 reads YFSETQ. The CDR3 reads CASSLGGGAHDTQYF. The CDR3 bases that were read are TGCGCCAGCAGCTTGGGAGGGGGGGCCCACGATACG.

This CDR3 is CASSLVSGGSLYNEQFF. Incomplete CDR3 DNA: TGTGCCAGCAGCTTAGTATCCGGGGGGTCCCTGTACAATGAG. The V gene is TRBV7-8, the J gene TRBJ2-1; 7 bases are shared with TRBD2. The read falls 3 residues short of the CDR3 end, and the missing part is taken from the germline J gene. The CDR3 totals 17 residues. V dropped 1 base and J dropped 4; count of bases not matched to a gene: 10. The germline V gene encodes CDR1 SGHVS and CDR2 FQNEAQ.

Of note for this clone: The read gets to within 3 residues of the CDR3 end, and the germline J gene fills in the rest. The rearrangement uses TRBV20-1 and TRBJ2-7; 7 bases fit TRBD2. CDR1 and CDR2 from the germline V gene are DFQATT and SNEGSKA (reference sequence). V lost 3 bases, J lost 2 bases, and 7 bases stayed unmatched. CDR3 length equals 14 residues. The CDR3 loop reads CSARYSGLAYEQYF. CDR3 bases read: TGCAGTGCTAGGTACAGCGGACTAGCCTACGAG.

Note on this clone: The read falls 3 residues short of the CDR3 end, and the missing part is taken from the germline J gene. The V gene is TRBV7-2, the J gene TRBJ2-3, with 9 bases fitting TRBD1. The germline CDR1 and CDR2 sequences are SGHTA and FQGNSA. The CDR3 runs to 15 residues. The covered CDR3 bases are TGTGCCAGCAGCTTAGGGACAGGGGTATTGGAGACG. Translating it yields CASSLGTGVLET. The full CDR3 sequence reads CASSLGTGVLETQYF.

On this clone itself: The CDR3 end is not reached by the read, which stops 3 residues before it; the germline J gene fills it in. This sequence joins TRBV5-1 and TRBJ2-1; D unresolved. The CDR3 contains 13 residues. V lost 6 bases, J lost 4 bases, and 11 bases lay in between. Germline V gene data show CDR1 as SGHRS and CDR2 as YFSETQ. CDR3 in amino acids: CASKGQNYNEQFF. Partial CDR3 DNA: TGCGCCAGCAAAGGCCAGAATTACAATGAG. Drawing the rest from reference TRBV5-1 and TRBJ2-1, the complete variable domain is KAGVTQTPRYLIKTRGQQVTLSCSPISGHRSVSWYQQTPGQGLQFLFEYFSETQRNKGNFPGRFSGRQFSNSRSEMNVSTLELGDSALYLCASKGQNYNEQFFGPGTRLTVL.

Remarks on this clone: The CDR3 end is not reached by the read, which stops 3 residues before it; the germline J gene fills it in. The genes are TRBV6-1 and TRBJ1-5; TRBD1 matches 8 bases. This CDR3 region has 14 residues. With V trimmed by 6 bases and J by 7 bases, 8 bases remained unmatched. The germline V gene has CDR1 MNHNS and CDR2 SASEGT. The covered CDR3 bases are TGTGCCAGCAGGGAAACAGGGGGAGGGCAGCCC. Amino acids: CASRETGGGQP. In full, the CDR3 is CASRETGGGQPQHF.

Comment on this clone: The DNA ends 3 residues before the CDR3 does, and the rest of the CDR3 is filled in from the germline J gene. The chain is built from TRBV2 and TRBJ2-3; D is possibly TRBD2 (5 bases). The CDR3 covers 14 residues. CDR1 is SNHLY, CDR2 FYNNEI, per germline. CDR3 DNA, as far as it was read: TGTGCCAGCAGTGCGGGGATTGGCAATCAGCCG. Translated: CASSAGIGNQP. The full CDR3 reads CASSAGIGNQPQYF.

For this clone: The read finishes 3 residues shy of the CDR3 end, and the germline J gene is used to complete it. The gene calls are TRBV24-1 and TRBJ2-3; D unresolved. Trimming removed 9 bases at V and 0 bases at J, with 12 bases between. Per germline, CDR1 KGHDR and CDR2 SFDVKD. This CDR3 region has 14 residues. CDR3 amino acids: CATSELTSTDTQYF. CDR3 DNA (partial): TGTGCCACCTCAGAACTAACTAGCACAGATACG.

On this clone itself: The sample carries other DNA sequences with the same CDR3. CDR3 residues: CASSLVAGGYNEQFF. The covered CDR3 bases are TGTGCCAGCAGCTTAGTAGCGGGTGGCTACAATGAG. V and J are TRBV7-8 and TRBJ2-1; 7 nucleotides align to TRBD2. The read comes to an end 3 residues before the CDR3 does, leaving the germline J gene to fill in the end. The CDR3 runs to 15 residues. V shed 1 base, J shed 3 bases, and the junction held 3 bases outside the gene matches. CDR1 SGHVS and CDR2 FQNEAQ come from the germline V gene.

The CDR3 region is CASSPGQQEETQYF. The sequenced part of the CDR3 DNA is TGTGCCAGCTCACCGGGACAACAAGAAGAGACG. The chain recombines TRBV18 with TRBJ2-3, with a possible D match to TRBD1 (6 bases). Read sequence stops 3 residues before the CDR3 end, and the germline J gene provides the missing end. The germline CDR1 and CDR2 sequences are KGHSH and LQKENI. This CDR3 is built from 14 residues. The full variable domain, in which reference TRBV18 and TRBJ2-3 provide the parts outside the CDR3, is NAGVMQNPRHLVRRRGQEARLRCSPMKGHSHVYWYRQLPEEGLKFMVYLQKENIIDESGMPKERFSAEFPKEGPSILRIQQVVRGDSAAYFCASSPGQQEETQYFGPGTRLTVL.

With regard to this clone: The DNA ends 3 residues before the CDR3 does, and the rest of the CDR3 is filled in from the germline J gene. V gene TRBV11-2 combines with J gene TRBJ2-1; unclear D gene. Germline CDR1 and CDR2: SGHAT and FQNNGV. V lost 5 bases and J lost 3, with 5 bases in between. The CDR3 runs to 12 residues. The sequenced CDR3 bases are TGTGCCAGCAGCCGGTTCTACAATGAG. Encoded protein: CASSRFYNE. In full, the CDR3 reads CASSRFYNEQFF.

As to this clone: The read comes to an end 3 residues before the CDR3 does, leaving the germline J gene to fill in the end. The V gene is TRBV7-8, the J gene TRBJ1-1; D possibly corresponds to TRBD1 (6 bases). Per the germline V gene, CDR1 is SGHVS and CDR2 is FQNEAQ. Trimming stripped 6 bases from V and 0 bases from J, with 8 bases between. This CDR3 contains 13 residues. Partial CDR3 DNA: TGTGCCAGCAGGCCAGGGGTGAACACTGAA. Translating gives CASRPGVNTE. The whole CDR3 sequence is CASRPGVNTEAFF.

As concerns this clone: The CDR3 end falls 3 residues outside the read, so it is completed with the germline J gene. This chain links TRBV12-3 or TRBV12-4 with TRBJ2-2; 16 positions agree with TRBD2. The CDR3 has 18 residues. V lost 7 bases to trimming and J lost 4 bases; unmatched junction nucleotides: 9. CDR3 sequence reads: CASKPGLAGGPGTGELFF. The CDR3 DNA, read in part, is TGTGCCAGCAAGCCGGGACTAGCGGGGGGGCCAGGCACCGGGGAG.

On this clone: The CDR3 end is not reached by the read, which stops 3 residues before it; the germline J gene fills it in. This chain connects TRBV5-1 to TRBJ1-2, with D tentatively TRBD1 (6 bases). Per the germline V gene, CDR1 is SGHRS and CDR2 is YFSETQ. The CDR3 sequence is 18 residues long. Trimming pared 5 bases from V and 7 bases from J, leaving 30 bases between. The CDR3 sequence: CASRPGSGPLAGDPGYTF. The CDR3 DNA, read in part, is TGCGCCAGCAGACCGGGTTCGGGCCCTTTAGCAGGGGATCCTGGC.

About this clone: The missing CDR3 end, 3 residues past where the read stops, is filled in from the germline J gene. The genes are TRBV5-1 and TRBJ2-3, with D possibly TRBD2 on 5 matching bases. The CDR3 has 14 amino acids. Germline-derived CDR1 and CDR2 are SGHRS and YFSETQ. The CDR3 loop reads CASSTPGDGETQYF. Incomplete CDR3 DNA: TGCGCCAGCAGCACCCCGGGTGACGGGGAGACG. The variable domain in full, completed from reference TRBV5-1 and TRBJ2-3, reads KAGVTQTPRYLIKTRGQQVTLSCSPISGHRSVSWYQQTPGQGLQFLFEYFSETQRNKGNFPGRFSGRQFSNSRSEMNVSTLELGDSALYLCASSTPGDGETQYFGPGTRLTVL.

A note on this clone: The read ends 3 residues before the CDR3 terminus; that terminus is restored from the germline J gene. The chain combines TRBV30 with TRBJ2-2, with D uncertain. The V and J ends lost 1 base and 0 bases respectively, with 3 bases between them. The V gene's germline CDR1 is GTSNPN and CDR2 SVGIG (reference sequence). The CDR3 covers 13 residues. The CDR3 DNA, read in part, is TGTGCCTGGAGTGCAGCGAACACCGGGGAG. Its protein is CAWSAANTGE. The full CDR3 protein reads CAWSAANTGELFF.

As concerns this clone: The CDR3 extends 3 residues past the end of the read, so its final part is completed from the germline J gene. V and J are TRBV7-2 and TRBJ1-2, with a weak D call TRBD1 (5 bases). CDR3 length: 13 amino acids. In germline, CDR1 is SGHTA, CDR2 FQGNSA. CDR3 DNA (partial): TGTGCCAGCAGCTTGGGACTAGCTCCTGAC. This translates into CASSLGLAPD. The CDR3 reads in full as CASSLGLAPDYTF.

A word on this clone: The read finishes 3 residues shy of the CDR3 end, and the germline J gene is used to complete it. The rearrangement joins TRBV7-2 to TRBJ1-1, with a weak D call TRBD1 (5 bases). The CDR3 runs 14 residues. Trimming took 4 bases from V and 6 from J, leaving 15 bases between them. Germline V lookup: CDR1 SGHTA, CDR2 FQGNSA. The sequenced part of the CDR3 DNA is TGTGCCAGCAGCTCCCTCAGGGAAACTCCTGAA. This sequence encodes CASSSLRETPE. The full CDR3 is CASSSLRETPEAFF.

A word on this clone: The CDR3 extends 3 residues past the end of the read, so its final part is completed from the germline J gene. The V call is TRBV7-9, the J call TRBJ2-2; the D is unclear. Germline V CDR1 and CDR2: SEHNR, FQNEAQ (reference sequence). This CDR3 is built from 14 residues. CDR3: CASSLGEADEKLFF. Partial CDR3 DNA: TGTGCCAGCAGCTTAGGAGAGGCAGATGAAAAG.

Comments on this clone: The observed sequence ends 3 residues before the CDR3 terminus, with the missing tail filled in from the germline J gene. Within the sample, other DNA sequences also encode this same CDR3. V and J are TRBV12-3 or TRBV12-4 and TRBJ2-4, with D perhaps TRBD1 (6 bases). The CDR3 extends over 14 amino acids. The germline V and J ends were trimmed by 3 bases and 5 bases, with 11 bases remaining between them. The CDR3 bases that were read are TGTGCCAGCAGTTTCCCAGGGGTGGAAAACATT. Translation gives CASSFPGVENI. The complete CDR3 sequence is CASSFPGVENIQYF.